The 16 T cell receptor beta chains below come from one sample, sequenced in a study of cytomegalovirus exposure and HLA in healthy donors. Using immunoSEQ multiplex PCR, the repertoire was profiled, and TCRdb retains in-frame clones only, with some absent. The sample gives some 170,000 clones, about 89% of which show up once; less than 3% is in the top ten. The sample comprised PBMCs. All receptors derive from a man between 18 and 35 years old in good health and CMV-seropositive.

This clone occurred many times. The chain links TRBV7-2 to TRBJ2-3; 8 bases align to TRBD2. Trimming removed 6 bases from V and 1 base from J; junction bases left unmatched: 0. The CDR3 is 13 amino acids. From germline, CDR1 is SGHTA and CDR2 FQGNSA. CDR3 region: CASSSGGTDTQYF. As DNA, the CDR3 is TGTGCCAGCAGTAGCGGGGGCACAGATACGCAGTATTTT.

V is TRBV7-6 and J is TRBJ2-2; TRBD1 matches at 9 bases. The V gene's germline CDR1 is SGHVS and CDR2 FNYEAQ. The CDR3 loop spans 20 amino acids. J gave up 7 bases and V 4 bases, and 22 bases lay outside the gene matches. The CDR3 DNA reads as TGTGCCAGCAGCTCCAGGGCCAGAATGCTAGGGACAGGGTTCGGCGGGGAGCTGTTTTTT. Protein: CASSSRARMLGTGFGGELFF.

The chain combines TRBV29-1 with TRBJ2-3; 9 bases are shared with TRBD2. The CDR3 extends over 14 amino acids. Germline trimming cut 4 bases from V and 5 bases from J; bases unmatched to any gene: 7. Per the germline V gene, CDR1 is SQVTM and CDR2 is ANQGSEA. The CDR3 loop reads CSVVGGRAVDTQYF. In DNA form, the CDR3 reads TGCAGCGTTGTAGGCGGGAGGGCCGTAGATACGCAGTATTTT.

The chain combines TRBV2 with TRBJ2-3, with 9 positions matching TRBD2. Germline CDR1 and CDR2: SNHLY and FYNNEI. Losses at the gene ends were 7 bases for V and 0 bases for J; bases not matched to a gene: 5. The CDR3 totals 15 residues. The CDR3 coding sequence is TGTGCCAGCACCACTAGCGGGCTAAGCACAGATACGCAGTATTTT. Protein: CASTTSGLSTDTQYF.

This chain uses TRBV2 with TRBJ2-1; D is ambiguous. The V end lost 5 bases, the J end lost 7 bases, and 3 bases lay between the germline ends. The CDR3 is 10 amino acids. The germline V gene encodes CDR1 SNHLY and CDR2 FYNNEI. CDR3 sequence reads: CASSRNEQFF. CDR3 nucleotides: TGTGCCAGCAGTCGGAATGAGCAGTTCTTC.

The chain has TRBV30 and TRBJ2-6; D is unclear. This CDR3 has 13 amino acids. Trimming removed 0 bases at V and 4 bases at J, with 4 bases between. Looked up from germline, CDR1 is GTSNPN and CDR2 is SVGIG (reference sequence). The CDR3 is CAWSVSGANVLTF. The CDR3 DNA sequence: TGTGCCTGGAGTGTGTCAGGGGCCAACGTCCTGACTTTC.

This clone was seen a single time. The chain uses TRBV5-6 and TRBJ2-1, with TRBD2 matching 8 bases. The CDR3 runs 13 residues. In germline, CDR1 is SGHDT, CDR2 YYEEEE. Trimming removed 4 bases from V and 8 bases from J; junction bases left unmatched: 5. Here the CDR3 DNA reads TGTGCCAGCAGCCCCGGGGGGGGCCATGAGCAGTTCTTC. As protein: CASSPGGGHEQFF.

This clone was found a few times. The chain carries TRBV5-8 and TRBJ2-7, with 8 bases matching TRBD1. Germline CDR1 reads SGHTS; CDR2 reads YDEGEE. The CDR3 loop spans 14 amino acids. J gave up 4 bases and V 4 bases, and 7 bases lay outside the gene matches. CDR3 amino acids: CASSRGQVNYEQYF. The CDR3 DNA follows: TGTGCCAGCAGCCGGGGACAGGTTAATTACGAGCAGTACTTC.

The table lists this clone with a count of one. This chain links TRBV6-5 with TRBJ1-1, with D perhaps TRBD1 (5 bases). In germline, CDR1 is MNHEY, CDR2 SVGAGI. The V end was cut by 6 bases, the J end by 0 bases, with 8 bases between. The CDR3 covers 13 residues. The CDR3 here is CASRGLMNTEAFF. The CDR3 DNA reads as TGTGCCAGCAGGGGACTCATGAACACTGAAGCTTTCTTT.

The CDR3 here is CASSRNQGNQPQHF. The CDR3 nucleotides are TGTGCCAGCAGCCGGAATCAGGGGAATCAGCCCCAGCATTTT. The chain recombines TRBV16 with TRBJ1-5; possibly TRBD1 for D (6 bases). The CDR3 contains 14 residues. Looked up from germline, CDR1 is KGHSY and CDR2 is FQNENV. V lost 4 bases and J 4 bases, leaving 11 bases between the germline ends.

The rearrangement joins TRBV6-1 to TRBJ2-3; possibly TRBD1 for D (6 bases). There are 14 residues in the CDR3. The germline V gene has CDR1 MNHNS and CDR2 SASEGT. Trimming removed 2 bases at V and 4 bases at J, with 10 bases between. The CDR3: CASSERGWADTQYF. In DNA, the CDR3 is TGTGCCAGCAGTGAAAGGGGGTGGGCAGATACGCAGTATTTT.

This rearrangement joins TRBV5-5 to TRBJ2-7; 9 nucleotides agree with TRBD1. Germline CDR1 is SGHKS and CDR2 is YYEKEE (reference sequence). V lost 5 bases, J lost 2 bases, and 11 bases stayed unmatched. There are 16 residues in the CDR3. CDR3 sequence: CASRPQPGQGTYEQYF. In DNA, the CDR3 is TGTGCCAGCAGACCCCAACCGGGACAGGGTACCTACGAGCAGTACTTC.

The V and J genes are TRBV7-2 and TRBJ1-5, with 7 bases fitting TRBD1. Germline CDR1 and CDR2: SGHTA and FQGNSA. The CDR3 contains 13 residues. The J segment lost 7 bases and the V segment lost 8 bases, leaving 8 bases of the junction unmatched. CDR3 residues: CASSPRQGQPQHF. DNA of the CDR3: TGTGCCAGCTCCCCCAGACAGGGCCAGCCCCAGCATTTT.

The V and J genes are TRBV11-2 and TRBJ2-1; no clear D. Germline CDR1 is SGHAT and CDR2 is FQNNGV. The V end was cut by 2 bases, the J end by 12 bases, with 20 bases between. CDR3 length equals 15 residues. The CDR3 DNA follows: TGTGCCAGCAGCTTACCCCCCAACAGTGGTGTCGGGCAGTTCTTC. Encoded protein: CASSLPPNSGVGQFF.

This rearrangement joins TRBV5-4 to TRBJ2-1; tentatively, D is TRBD2 (5 bases). This CDR3 is built from 13 residues. V lost 4 bases and J lost 8, with 13 bases in between. Germline CDR1 reads SGHNT; CDR2 reads YYREEE (reference sequence). CDR3 sequence reads: CASSVRGRDEQFF. For the CDR3, the DNA is TGTGCCAGCAGCGTACGGGGTCGCGATGAGCAGTTCTTC.

The chain employs TRBV27 and TRBJ2-7; 7 bases agree with TRBD1. CDR1 is MNHEY, CDR2 SMNVEV, per germline (reference sequence). Germline trimming cut 5 bases from V and 3 bases from J; bases unmatched to any gene: 7. CDR3 length: 14 amino acids. CDR3 nucleotide sequence: TGTGCCAGCAGTCCCAGGACAGGAGGCTACGAGCAGTACTTC. It specifies CASSPRTGGYEQYF.